These 5 T cell receptor beta chains came from one sample sequenced in a study of T cells after yellow fever vaccination. TCRdb re-called the 5' RACE reads with MiXCR, one entry per CDR3 protein. The table shows some 250,000 distinct CDR3 sequences, with 3.6% occurring only once. The starting material was PBMCs, obtained 15 days after the yellow fever booster vaccination. Receptor source: a man between 18 and 29 years old who received the YFV17D yellow fever vaccine.

In this sample, this clonotype turned up many times. The CDR3 DNA sequence: TGTGCCAGCAGTGAGCGGGGGGCGCAAGAGACCCAGTACTTC. It encodes CASSERGAQETQYF. The chain recombines TRBV7-3 with TRBJ2-5; 9 nucleotides line up with TRBD2. V was pared by 6 bases and J by 2 bases, with 4 bases of the junction left unmatched. This CDR3 has 14 amino acids. CDR1 SGHTA and CDR2 FQGTGA come from the germline V gene. Complete variable domain (other parts from reference TRBV7-3 and TRBJ2-5): GAGVSQTPSNKVTEKGKYVELRCDPISGHTALYWYRQSLGQGPEFLIYFQGTGAADDSGLPNDRFFAVRPEGSVSTLKIQRTERGDSAVYLCASSERGAQETQYFGPGTRLLVL.

The sample holds many counts of this clonotype. V and J are TRBV7-9 and TRBJ2-1; D gene ambiguous. The CDR3 sequence is 12 residues long. Germline V lookup: CDR1 SEHNR, CDR2 FQNEAQ (reference sequence). The V gene lost 3 bases and the J gene lost 7 bases, with 7 bases spanning the gap. CDR3 sequence: CASSFLLNEQFF. The DNA of the CDR3 is TGTGCCAGCAGCTTCCTCCTAAATGAGCAGTTCTTC.

This clonotype was counted only a few times. J is TRBJ1-6 and V is TRBV6-6; the match to TRBD1 covers 7 bases. Germline CDR1 reads MNHNY; CDR2 reads SVGAGI (reference sequence). The ends lost 7 bases at V and 10 bases at J; junction bases unmatched: 13. The CDR3 spans 15 residues. The chain's CDR3 is CASTGSQGTNSPLHF. The CDR3 DNA follows: TGTGCCAGCACCGGATCACAGGGGACAAACTCACCCCTCCACTTT.

V and J are TRBV6-2 or TRBV6-3 and TRBJ2-6; D perhaps matches TRBD2 (5 bases). V was trimmed by 5 bases and J by 0 bases, leaving 14 bases between them. The germline gives CDR1 MNHEY, CDR2 SVGEGT. The CDR3 is 17 amino acids. CDR3 protein: CASSLSDGLSGANVLTF. The CDR3 coding sequence is TGTGCCAGCAGTCTTTCCGACGGACTCTCTGGGGCCAACGTCCTGACTTTC.

This clonotype was detected many times. This chain joins TRBV20-1 and TRBJ1-1; no reliable D call. The CDR3 covers 11 residues. Germline V gene lookup returns CDR1 DFQATT and CDR2 SNEGSKA (reference sequence). V lost 0 bases, J lost 8 bases, and 7 bases lay in between. The CDR3 coding sequence is TGCAGTGCTAGAGATCTTGTAGAAGCTTTCTTT. Protein sequence: CSARDLVEAFF.